This T cell receptor beta chain was documented in a study of T cell repertoires in ileal Crohn's disease. Study-level findings and limits: Sorted CD8 T cells held more high-frequency clones than CD4.

Per germline, CDR1 SGHDT and CDR2 YYEEEE. V dropped 4 bases and J dropped 0 bases, with 16 bases sitting between them. CDR3 length: 16 amino acids. This clone appeared once. What it recognizes is unknown. The table came from immunoSEQ multiplex PCR; TCRdb's copy has only in-frame clones and leaves some out. This table holds under 35,000 clones, around 80% found once. The rearrangement uses TRBV5-6 and TRBJ1-2; D is perhaps TRBD1 (6 bases). The TCR sequence derives from an adult with Crohn's disease. The sequenced sample was ileal tissue. The CDR3 coding sequence is TGTGCCAGCAGCCCTGGACAGAGAGCGACTAACTATGGCTACACCTTC. This codes for CASSPGQRATNYGYTF.